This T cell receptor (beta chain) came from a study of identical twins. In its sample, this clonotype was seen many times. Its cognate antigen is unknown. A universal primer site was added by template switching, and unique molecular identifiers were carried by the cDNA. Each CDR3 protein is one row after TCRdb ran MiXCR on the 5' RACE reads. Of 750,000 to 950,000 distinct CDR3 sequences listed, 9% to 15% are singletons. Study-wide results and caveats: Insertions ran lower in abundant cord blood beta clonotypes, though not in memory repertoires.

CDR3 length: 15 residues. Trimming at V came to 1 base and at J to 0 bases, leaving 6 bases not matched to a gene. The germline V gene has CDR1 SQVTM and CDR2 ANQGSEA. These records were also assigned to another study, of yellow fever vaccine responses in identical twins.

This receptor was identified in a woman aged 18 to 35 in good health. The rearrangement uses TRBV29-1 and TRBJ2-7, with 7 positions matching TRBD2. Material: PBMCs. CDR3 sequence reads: CSVEGLRESSYEQYF. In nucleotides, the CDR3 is TGCAGCGTTGAAGGGTTGCGGGAGAGCTCCTACGAGCAGTACTTC.